The present T cell receptor beta chain was sequenced within a study of cytomegalovirus exposure and HLA in healthy donors. Study-level results: With DRB1 most and HLA-C fewest, TCR association rates differed between HLA loci in a later analysis.

Use of 60 Vbeta and 13 Jbeta primers characterized the PCR. The repertoire was sequenced with immunoSEQ multiplex PCR; TCRdb's copy has only in-frame clones and lacks some. Of 98,000 or so clones listed, about three quarters were seen once; the top ten hold over 4.5%. Germline V gives CDR1 LNHDA, CDR2 SQIVND (reference sequence). Losses at the gene ends were 6 bases for V and 12 bases for J; bases not matched to a gene: 11. There are 13 residues in the CDR3. Within the sample, this clone is medium-sized. Its antigen is unidentified. This chain uses TRBV19 with TRBJ1-1; TRBD1 matches at 9 bases. The sample comprised PBMCs. The TCR originated in a woman between 18 and 29 years old in good health and CMV-seropositive. CDR3 protein: CASRIGTGLSTFF. The CDR3 DNA reads as TGTGCCAGTAGAATCGGGACAGGGCTTTCAACTTTCTTT.